This T cell receptor (beta chain) appears in the sequencing data of a study of blood T cell repertoires in COVID-19. Study at large: Material from acute and convalescent COVID-19 was sourced from the United States, Italy and Spain. Nucleic acid was either cDNA or gDNA, and it came from T cells, B-cell-depleted T cells, or PBMCs.

Those enrolled in Seattle joined during active infection and were followed longitudinally afterward. Germline assignment: CDR1 MNHEY and CDR2 SMNVEV (reference sequence). This CDR3 spans 15 amino acids. The V and J ends lost 5 bases and 8 bases respectively, with 21 bases between them. Under the authors' procedure: Amplified reference gene primers provided the basis for estimating nucleated cell counts. Some clones are missing from TCRdb's copy, which holds only in-frame ones; the method was immunoSEQ multiplex PCR. The V and J calls and the clone size are those of that table, but D and trimming were determined from the DNA. The sample includes over 150,000 clones, roughly 83% of them seen just once.

This TCR was sampled from a woman aged 60 to 75 with COVID-19, enrolled during active disease. Input material: peripheral blood. The gene calls are TRBV27 and TRBJ2-5; D is undetermined. CDR3 sequence: CASSPSVGRIITQYF. The CDR3 DNA reads TGTGCCAGCAGTCCCTCCGTGGGCAGAATCATCACCCAGTACTTC.